This T cell receptor beta chain came from a study of blood T cell repertoires in COVID-19 (dated by TCRdb to the early 2020s). For the study in its entirety: Samples covering the acute and convalescent phases of COVID-19 were provided by collaborators in the United States, Italy and Spain. The material from the prospective study consisted of cDNA or gDNA derived from T cells, B-cell-depleted T cells, or PBMCs. Subjects who had been exposed to COVID-19, were actively infected with it, or had recovered from it provided the deeply sampled blood TCRbeta repertoires that made up the dataset. A freely available public database, intended as a resource for researchers studying the immune response to SARS-CoV-2, is where the repertoires were released. Samples came from the ongoing ImmuneRACE study (first 160 participants) plus 1,254 subjects from 6 global collaborators. A de-identified subject ID, COVID-19 status, age in years and sex were almost always included in the sample metadata. Where HLA class I and class II types were available, the types were taken from metadata supplied by the sample provider, not from assay-based typing. Overall study results and their limits: Clinical and demographic metadata were provided uncurated, with the amount varying by source and participant.

Of note for this clone: It lacks a known antigen. No qualities accompany the bases; no much larger clone lies one base away.

TCRbeta CDR3 regions were amplified from genomic DNA using the immunoSEQ Assay, a bias-controlled multiplex PCR. The original methods were these. Within the assay, amplification of reference gene primers was used to estimate how many nucleated cells each sample contained. Sequence reads were collapsed and filtered to measure the absolute abundance of every unique TCRbeta CDR3 rearrangement. For each sample, productive Simpson clonality was calculated by taking the square root of Simpson's diversity index across productive rearrangements. What TCRdb holds here is the immuneACCESS table cut down to in-frame rearrangements. Part of the clones is not present; checked against another copy, under half of the missing clones reflect an unresolved V gene, and the others are unexplained. The V and J calls and clone size are taken from that table; D and trimming were inferred from the DNA. The sample yields under 450,000 clones; around 87% were counted once. The ten biggest clones cover under 1.5% of the sample.

In the prospective study, participants were about 18 to 89 years old, resided in about two dozen geographic areas of the United States, and were enrolled through a virtual design. Cohort assignment in the prospective study relied on participant-reported clinical history from a screening survey and a study questionnaire. ImmuneRACE Cohort 3 recovered participants were defined by two consecutive negative NP/OP PCR tests, healthcare professional clearance, or symptom resolution. In the prospective study, whole blood, serum and a nasopharyngeal or oropharyngeal swab were collected from each participant by mobile phlebotomists. Prospective study participants could optionally give additional blood draws and questionnaires over an approximately two-month period. Before DNA extraction, blood samples from the prospective study were shipped at room temperature or frozen. Counted from cysteine to phenylalanine, this CDR3 has 15 amino acids. Only the CDR3 part of the read is kept: 45 bases, read in frame from the first base. The junction carries 16 bases between V and J, which are trimmed by 7 bases and 1 base respectively. The CDR1 and CDR2 encoded by the germline V gene are MNHEY and SVGAGI.

The sequence joins TRBV6-5 to TRBJ2-5, and possibly TRBD1, on 6 matching bases. The sequence was collected from a man aged 30-40 years who had recovered from COVID-19. Sequencing was performed on PBMCs or T cells enriched from blood (not recorded which). For the CDR3, the sequence is CASTVAGEPQETQYF. The sequenced DNA: TGTGCCAGCACGGTGGCAGGGGAGCCCCAAGAGACCCAGTACTTC.